This TCR beta chain was observed in a study of identical twins. Study-wide findings and caveats: Weaker excess twin sharing was seen among beta out-of-frame sequences.

As to this clonotype: Its antigen is not known.

TCRdb re-called the 5' RACE reads through MiXCR, storing one row per CDR3 protein. The sample consists of 750,000 to 950,000 distinct CDR3 sequences, more than 9% of them appearing once. CDR3 length: 15 residues. V dropped 5 bases and J dropped 3 bases, with 14 bases sitting between them. The germline gives CDR1 SGHAT, CDR2 FQNNGV. These sequences were also reported in another study, on yellow fever vaccine responses in identical twins.

The V gene is TRBV11-2, the J gene TRBJ1-3; D not certain. The sample consisted of PBMCs. The sequence came from a woman younger than 35 in good health. In DNA, the CDR3 is TGTGCCAGCAGCCGTGAGGCTTCGGGTGGAAACACCATATATTTT. Residues: CASSREASGGNTIYF.